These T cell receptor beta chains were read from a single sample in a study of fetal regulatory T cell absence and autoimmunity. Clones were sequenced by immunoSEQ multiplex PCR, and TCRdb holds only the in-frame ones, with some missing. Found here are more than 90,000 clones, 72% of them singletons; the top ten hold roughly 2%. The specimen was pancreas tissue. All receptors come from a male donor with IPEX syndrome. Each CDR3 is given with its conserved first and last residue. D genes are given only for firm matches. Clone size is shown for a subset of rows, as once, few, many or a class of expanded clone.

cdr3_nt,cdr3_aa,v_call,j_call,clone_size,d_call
TGCGCCAGCAGCTTGGACAGCAATCAGCCCCAGCATTTT,CASSLDSNQPQHF,TRBV5-1,TRBJ1-5,few,-
TGCGCCAGCAGCCCGAACCGGGTCCTAACAGGGGTGGAGACCCAGTACTTC,CASSPNRVLTGVETQYF,TRBV4-1,TRBJ2-5,-,TRBD1
TGTGCCAGTAGTATAGATCTCTATGCGGGGCCGGGCACAGATACGCAGTATTTT,CASSIDLYAGPGTDTQYF,TRBV19,TRBJ2-3,few,-
TGTGCCAGCAGCAAAACAGGGGGCAATCAGCCCCAGCATTTT,CASSKTGGNQPQHF,TRBV21-1,TRBJ1-5,-,-
TGTGCCAGCAGCGCCCTAGGGAGGGATGAGCAGTTCTTC,CASSALGRDEQFF,TRBV9,TRBJ2-1,-,TRBD2
TGTGCCAGCAGCTTGGAACCAGATACGCAGTATTTT,CASSLEPDTQYF,TRBV5-6,TRBJ2-3,-,-
TGTGCCAGCAGTGGGGGACAGAACTATGGCTACACCTTC,CASSGGQNYGYTF,TRBV6-6,TRBJ1-2,-,TRBD1
TGTGCCAGCAGTCCCACAGAGAGGTCCTACGAGCAGTACTTC,CASSPTERSYEQYF,TRBV6-6,TRBJ2-7,-,-
TGTGCCAGCAGTTACGCACGACTCGGGGCCAACGTCCTGACTTTC,CASSYARLGANVLTF,TRBV6-5,TRBJ2-6,-,-
TGTGCCAGTAGTATCGGGACAGGGGACTCCTACGAGCAGTACTTC,CASSIGTGDSYEQYF,TRBV19,TRBJ2-7,-,TRBD1
TGCAGCGTAGAACAGGGGTTTGAGCAGTACTTC,CSVEQGFEQYF,TRBV29-1,TRBJ2-7,-,TRBD1
TGTGCCAGCAGCTTCGGGACGAGGACCTACGAGCAGTACTTC,CASSFGTRTYEQYF,TRBV5-5,TRBJ2-7,-,-
TGTGCCAGCAGCCAACCGGGACTAGCGACGGGTACGCAGTATTTT,CASSQPGLATGTQYF,TRBV4-2,TRBJ2-3,-,TRBD2
TGTGCCAGCAGAAATGGACAGGGCTCCTATAATTCACCCCTCCACTTT,CASRNGQGSYNSPLHF,TRBV7-6,TRBJ1-6,few,TRBD1
TGTGCTAGTGGTTTTCTCCCCCCCTCGGCAGATACGCAGTATTTT,CASGFLPPSADTQYF,TRBV12-5,TRBJ2-3,-,-
TGTGCCAGCAGCTTAGCCGGACCCCTAGCCAAAAACATTCAGTACTTC,CASSLAGPLAKNIQYF,TRBV7-4,TRBJ2-4,-,-
TGCGCCAGCAGCCAACAGGGATATGGCTACACCTTC,CASSQQGYGYTF,TRBV5-1,TRBJ1-2,-,-
TGTGCCAGCAGCGGGACTAGCGGCTACGAGCAGTACTTC,CASSGTSGYEQYF,TRBV9,TRBJ2-7,-,TRBD2
TGTGCCAGCACCCTATCAGGGTATGGTGAAAAACTGTTTTTT,CASTLSGYGEKLFF,TRBV4-2,TRBJ1-4,-,-
TGTGCCACACAGGGGAACACTGAAGCTTTCTTT,CATQGNTEAFF,TRBV6-5,TRBJ1-1,-,-
TGTGCCAGCAGCTTTACAGGACAGGACTACGAGCAGTACTTC,CASSFTGQDYEQYF,TRBV5-4,TRBJ2-7,-,TRBD1
TGTGCCACCAGCAGAGATCGACAGTATAATTCACCCCTCCACTTT,CATSRDRQYNSPLHF,TRBV15,TRBJ1-6,-,-
TGTGCCAGCAGCGACGACAGGGTCGAGCAGTACTTC,CASSDDRVEQYF,TRBV27,TRBJ2-7,-,TRBD1
TGCGCCAGCAGGGACAGGGTAGGGGATGGCTACACCTTC,CASRDRVGDGYTF,TRBV5-1,TRBJ1-2,few,TRBD1
TGTGCCAGCAGCCCGGGACTAGCCAGCAACGAGCAGTACTTC,CASSPGLASNEQYF,TRBV13,TRBJ2-7,-,TRBD2
TGCAGCGTCCTAGCGGGAGAGATACATACGCAGTATTTT,CSVLAGEIHTQYF,TRBV29-1,TRBJ2-3,-,TRBD2
TGTGCCAGCAGTCGGGATGGACAGGCTAACTATGGCTACACCTTC,CASSRDGQANYGYTF,TRBV6-6,TRBJ1-2,-,TRBD1
TGCGCCAGCAGCCTAGGAGCCACCGGGACAGATTCCAATGAGCAGTTCTTC,CASSLGATGTDSNEQFF,TRBV5-1,TRBJ2-1,-,TRBD1
TGTGCCAGCAGAGCTAAGGACAGGCTTTTAGCTAACTATGGCTACACCTTC,CASRAKDRLLANYGYTF,TRBV27,TRBJ1-2,-,TRBD1
TGCGCCAGCAGCTTGGGACTAGCGGGGGGATCCCAAGAGACCCAGTACTTC,CASSLGLAGGSQETQYF,TRBV5-1,TRBJ2-5,few,TRBD2
TGTGCCAGCAGTGAATACACAGGGGGCGACACTGAAGCTTTCTTT,CASSEYTGGDTEAFF,TRBV25-1,TRBJ1-1,-,TRBD1
TGTGCCAGCAGCTTCCTAAATCAGCCCCAGCATTTT,CASSFLNQPQHF,TRBV7-2,TRBJ1-5,-,-
TGTGCCATGTCGCCCATAGCGGGGGGACAAGAGACCCAGTACTTC,CAMSPIAGGQETQYF,TRBV10-3,TRBJ2-5,-,TRBD2
TGTGCCAGTAGTAATCCGCGGGGGGGCCACGAGCAGTACTTC,CASSNPRGGHEQYF,TRBV19,TRBJ2-7,-,TRBD2
TGTGCCAGCAGTTACGCTACAGGAGGGGACACCGGGGAGCTGTTTTTT,CASSYATGGDTGELFF,TRBV6-5,TRBJ2-2,-,-
TGTGCTAGTGGTAGCTCCGAAGGACAGTCCTATGGCTACACCTTC,CASGSSEGQSYGYTF,TRBV12-5,TRBJ1-2,-,-
TGTGCCAGCAGGGCCCAAATAGCGGGAGCCTACAATGAGCAGTTCTTC,CASRAQIAGAYNEQFF,TRBV6-6,TRBJ2-1,-,TRBD2